These 18 T cell receptor beta chains originate from one sample sequenced in a study of blood T cell repertoires in COVID-19. Method: immunoSEQ multiplex PCR; TCRdb's copy keeps in-frame clones and lacks some. Of about 200,000 clones listed, around 90% were seen once; the top ten hold around 8%. The sequencing sample was made of PBMCs or T cells enriched from blood (not recorded which). All receptors derive from a woman aged 18 to 35 who had recovered from COVID-19.

As for this clone: The DNA is omitted, as the CDR3 cannot be located on it reliably, and the CDR3 follows TCRdb's listing. This chain links TRBV30 with TRBJ2-7; the table's D call, TRBD2, was not checked against the DNA. Germline V lookup: CDR1 GTSNPN, CDR2 SVGIG (reference sequence). The CDR3 comprises 14 residues, both ends counted. CDR3 sequence reads: CAWSQYFGSYEQYF.

The gene calls are TRBV5-4 and TRBJ1-2; no clear D. This CDR3 contains 14 residues. Between the trimmed V and J ends, which lost 0 bases and 1 base, there was a span of 7 bases. Germline loops: CDR1 SGHNT, CDR2 YYREEE (reference sequence). The CDR3 is CASSLVSDNYGYTF. Here the CDR3 DNA reads TGTGCCAGCAGCTTGGTTTCAGATAACTATGGCTACACCTTC.

This sequence joins TRBV18 and TRBJ1-1; D perhaps matches TRBD1 (5 bases). The CDR3 extends over 15 amino acids. Germline V gene data show CDR1 as KGHSH and CDR2 as LQKENI. V was clipped by 3 bases and J by 0 bases, with 11 bases between them. In nucleotides, the CDR3 is TGTGCCAGCTCACCGCAGGGCCCCCTGAACACTGAAGCTTTCTTT. It translates to CASSPQGPLNTEAFF.

This clone was counted only a few times. V usage is TRBV6-5 and J usage is TRBJ1-1; 10 nucleotides line up with TRBD1. Germline V lookup: CDR1 MNHEY, CDR2 SVGAGI. The CDR3 is 12 residues long. The V and J ends lost 6 bases and 7 bases, in that order; junction bases with no gene match: 2. The CDR3 DNA sequence: TGTGCCAGCAGCGACAGGGGGCTTGAAGCTTTCTTT. It codes for CASSDRGLEAFF.

V gene TRBV5-4 combines with J gene TRBJ2-3, with 13 bases that match TRBD2. V shed 3 bases and J 2 bases; nucleotides not matched to a gene: 9. The CDR3 is made up of 18 amino acids. CDR1 and CDR2 from the germline V gene are SGHNT and YYREEE (reference sequence). CDR3 loop: CASSSLAGGPRSTDTQYF. For the CDR3, the DNA is TGTGCCAGCAGCTCACTAGCGGGGGGGCCAAGGTCCACAGATACGCAGTATTTT.

The rearrangement links TRBV3-1 (or the pseudogene TRBV3-2) to TRBJ1-1; possibly TRBD1 for D (5 bases). Between the trimmed V and J ends, which lost 4 bases and 10 bases, there was a span of 13 bases. This CDR3 has 12 residues. Germline V gene sequence: CDR1 LGHDT, CDR2 YNNKEL (reference sequence). CDR3 amino acids: CASSPRDSRAFF. In nucleotides, the CDR3 is TGTGCCAGCAGCCCCAGGGATTCCCGAGCTTTCTTT.

V is TRBV5-4 and J is TRBJ2-3, with 10 bases matching TRBD1. The CDR3 spans 15 residues. The junction had 3 bases not matched to a gene; V was cut back by 2 bases and J by 3 bases. Germline CDR1 reads SGHNT; CDR2 reads YYREEE (reference sequence). The CDR3 region is CASSLPGQGTDTQYF. The DNA of the CDR3 is TGTGCCAGCAGCTTACCGGGACAGGGGACAGATACGCAGTATTTT.

This sequence joins TRBV28 and TRBJ2-3, with 13 bases that match TRBD2. CDR3 length: 17 amino acids. With 5 bases clipped from V and 4 bases from J, the junction kept 9 bases outside the gene matches. CDR1 is MDHEN and CDR2 is SYDVKM in the germline V gene. The CDR3 DNA follows: TGTGCCAGCAGTGCGGAGTCCGGGACTAGCGGGGCAGATACGCAGTATTTT. Protein sequence: CASSAESGTSGADTQYF.

The rearrangement links TRBV11-2 to TRBJ1-1; D gene uncertain. Trimming pared 2 bases from V and 7 bases from J, leaving 11 bases between. The CDR3 has 13 residues. In germline, CDR1 is SGHAT, CDR2 FQNNGV. CDR3 sequence reads: CASSLSTPYEAFF. The CDR3 coding sequence is TGTGCCAGCAGCTTATCGACACCTTATGAAGCTTTCTTT.

The V and J genes are TRBV29-1 and TRBJ2-1, with TRBD2 identical over 9 bases. The germline CDR1 and CDR2 sequences are SQVTM and ANQGSEA. The CDR3 extends over 14 amino acids. V trimming: 3 bases; J trimming: 5 bases; junction bases outside the gene matches: 5. The CDR3 DNA reads TGCAGCGTTGACCCTCGACTAGCGGACAATGAGCAGTTCTTC. It encodes CSVDPRLADNEQFF.

This rearrangement joins TRBV6-5 to TRBJ1-1; D possibly corresponds to TRBD1 (6 bases). The germline gives CDR1 MNHEY, CDR2 SVGAGI. There are 12 residues in the CDR3. V lost 8 bases to trimming and J lost 4 bases, with 11 bases between them. CDR3 sequence: CASGQYRTEAFF. The CDR3 DNA is TGTGCCAGCGGACAGTATCGCACTGAAGCTTTCTTT.

The gene calls are TRBV5-1 and TRBJ2-5; D is unclear. This CDR3 is built from 13 residues. V lost 4 bases and J 5 bases, leaving 12 bases between the germline ends. CDR1 SGHRS and CDR2 YFSETQ come from the germline V gene. The CDR3 DNA follows: TGCGCCAGCAGCACTATACAAACCGAGACCCAGTACTTC. Translating gives CASSTIQTETQYF.

This CDR3 reads CASSEDGSNYEQYF. As DNA, the CDR3 is TGTGCCAGCAGTGAAGACGGGAGCAACTACGAGCAGTACTTC. The V and J genes are TRBV2 and TRBJ2-7; a possible D gene is TRBD2 (6 bases). The CDR3 runs to 14 residues. CDR1 and CDR2 (germline): SNHLY, FYNNEI. Trimming removed 1 base at V and 3 bases at J, with 10 bases between.

This clone was counted a few times. V usage is TRBV7-2 and J usage is TRBJ2-3; 9 bases fit TRBD2. The V gene end was trimmed by 2 bases and the J gene end by 7 bases; junction bases not matched to a gene: 7. Germline V gene lookup returns CDR1 SGHTA and CDR2 FQGNSA. CDR3 length equals 15 residues. This chain's CDR3 is CASSLSGGGAYTQYF. The CDR3 DNA is TGTGCCAGCAGCTTATCAGGCGGGGGGGCTTATACGCAGTATTTT.

The chain has TRBV21-1 and TRBJ2-1; the table's D call, TRBD2, has no DNA check behind it. TRBV21-1 is a listed pseudogene. The CDR3 is made up of 16 amino acids. CDR3 protein: CASSKERKSSYNEQFF. CDR3 nucleotide sequence: TGTGCCAGCAGCAAAGAGCGGAAGAGCTCCTACAATGAGCAGTTCTTC.

Regarding this clone: Other nucleotide sequences in the sample specify the same CDR3. The chain uses TRBV12-3 or TRBV12-4 and TRBJ1-1; D unresolved. V was cut by 3 bases and J by 7 bases, with 9 bases left in between. The CDR3 extends over 12 amino acids. The CDR3 coding sequence is TGTGCCAGCAGTTTCTCCCCAGGTGAAGCTTTCTTT. Residues: CASSFSPGEAFF.

The chain employs TRBV6-2 or TRBV6-3 and TRBJ1-2; possibly TRBD1 for D (5 bases). Germline V gene data show CDR1 as MNHEY and CDR2 as SVGEGT. The CDR3 is 15 amino acids. The ends were cut back, 2 bases at V and 5 bases at J, with 15 bases in the middle. CDR3 amino acids: CASSYPSGGTYGYTF. For the CDR3, the DNA is TGTGCCAGCAGTTACCCTAGCGGGGGGACTTATGGCTACACCTTC.

The rearrangement joins TRBV6-4 to TRBJ2-2; D perhaps matches TRBD2 (5 bases). CDR1 and CDR2 from the germline V gene are MRHNA and SNTAGT. The CDR3 is 14 residues long. Trimming removed 4 bases from V and 3 bases from J, with 9 bases in between. The CDR3 bases are TGTGCCAGCAGTGCCGAGAGGGACACCGGGGAGCTGTTTTTT. Its translation is CASSAERDTGELFF.